The 30 T cell receptor beta chains given below trace back to one sample, sequenced in a study of T cell changes during pregnancy in multiple sclerosis. The data were produced by immunoSEQ multiplex PCR, yet TCRdb's version contains in-frame clones alone and is incomplete. The sample shows around 30,000 clones, approximately 90% of them seen only once. The sequenced sample was CD8+ T cells from peripheral blood mononuclear cells, obtained in the first trimester of pregnancy. Source of these receptors: a female donor with multiple sclerosis, enrolled in a pregnancy study.

The gene calls are TRBV7-9 and TRBJ2-2, with 9 bases aligning to TRBD1. The CDR3 is 15 residues long. Germline V lookup: CDR1 SEHNR, CDR2 FQNEAQ (reference sequence). The ends lost 8 bases at V and 6 bases at J; junction bases unmatched: 10. The CDR3 here is CASGPIGTGSGELFF. The DNA for the CDR3 is TGTGCCAGCGGCCCTATAGGGACAGGGTCCGGGGAGCTGTTTTTT. Complete variable domain (other parts from reference TRBV7-9 and TRBJ2-2): DTGVSQNPRHKITKRGQNVTFRCDPISEHNRLYWYRQTLGQGPEFLTYFQNEAQLEKSRLLSDRFSAERPKGSFSTLEIQRTEQGDSAMYLCASGPIGTGSGELFFGEGSRLTVL.

This chain connects TRBV28 to TRBJ2-7; 12 nucleotides line up with TRBD2. The J segment lost 0 bases and the V segment lost 0 bases, leaving 6 bases of the junction unmatched. The germline CDR1 and CDR2 sequences are MDHEN and SYDVKM. The CDR3 extends over 18 amino acids. CDR3 bases: TGTGCCAGCAGTTTATGGAGAGCTAGCGGGAGGGCCTCCTACGAGCAGTACTTC. It yields the protein CASSLWRASGRASYEQYF.

This chain uses TRBV19 with TRBJ1-2, with D uncertain. The germline V gene has CDR1 LNHDA and CDR2 SQIVND (reference sequence). Trimming pared 3 bases from V and 5 bases from J, leaving 10 bases between. The CDR3 is 13 amino acids. Here the CDR3 DNA reads TGTGCCAGTAGTATGATAGCCAGTTATGGCTACACCTTC. It specifies CASSMIASYGYTF.

This sequence joins TRBV4-1 and TRBJ1-5; D is ambiguous. Trimming removed 0 bases at V and 2 bases at J, with 8 bases between. The germline gives CDR1 MGHRA, CDR2 YSYEKL. The CDR3 has 15 residues. The CDR3 coding sequence is TGCGCCAGCAGCCAAGACCTTGGAGGCAATCAGCCCCAGCATTTT. This codes for CASSQDLGGNQPQHF.

V usage is TRBV7-3 and J usage is TRBJ2-2; 9 bases line up with TRBD1. Per germline, CDR1 SGHTA and CDR2 FQGTGA. The V and J ends lost 0 bases and 7 bases, in that order; junction bases with no gene match: 9. The CDR3 is 17 residues long. CDR3 residues: CASSLTPGQGGNGELFF. The CDR3 DNA sequence: TGTGCCAGCAGCTTAACCCCGGGACAGGGAGGAAACGGGGAGCTGTTTTTT.

This chain connects TRBV4-2 to TRBJ1-4; 11 bases line up with TRBD1. Per the germline V gene, CDR1 is LGHNA and CDR2 is YNFKEQ. This CDR3 has 12 amino acids. V trimming: 2 bases; J trimming: 14 bases; junction bases outside the gene matches: 1. CDR3 sequence reads: CASSQWDRGLFF. CDR3 bases: TGTGCCAGCAGCCAATGGGACAGGGGGCTGTTTTTT.

V is TRBV9 and J is TRBJ2-7, with 7 bases that match TRBD2. J lost 6 bases, V lost 3 bases, and 6 bases had no gene match. Germline assignment: CDR1 SGDLS and CDR2 YYNGEE. This CDR3 is built from 13 residues. CDR3: CASSEGGSGEQYF. The CDR3 DNA is TGTGCCAGCAGCGAGGGAGGGTCTGGCGAGCAGTACTTC. Supplemented by reference TRBV9 and TRBJ2-7, the full variable domain reads DSGVTQTPKHLITATGQRVTLRCSPRSGDLSVYWYQQSLDQGLQFLIQYYNGEERAKGNILERFSAQQFPDLHSELNLSSLELGDSALYFCASSEGGSGEQYFGPGTRLTVT.

The CDR3 is CASSVEEGPFYEQYF. CDR3 DNA sequence: TGTGCCAGCAGCGTAGAGGAGGGTCCTTTCTACGAGCAGTACTTC. V usage is TRBV9 and J usage is TRBJ2-7, with D perhaps TRBD2 (6 bases). The CDR3 is made up of 15 amino acids. Germline-derived CDR1 and CDR2 are SGDLS and YYNGEE. V gave up 0 bases and J gave up 3 bases, with 13 bases separating them.

In DNA, the CDR3 is TGTGCCAGCAGTTCCCTTGACAGGGGGCCGAGGACTGAAGCTTTCTTT. This gives the protein CASSSLDRGPRTEAFF. The V gene is TRBV6-5, the J gene TRBJ1-1; 10 nucleotides agree with TRBD1. J lost 5 bases, V lost 4 bases, and 10 bases had no gene match. Per the germline V gene, CDR1 is MNHEY and CDR2 is SVGAGI. The CDR3 spans 16 residues.

The genes are TRBV29-1 and TRBJ1-5; D is ambiguous. The CDR3 covers 14 residues. Between the trimmed V and J ends, which lost 6 bases and 0 bases, there was a span of 12 bases. Germline V lookup: CDR1 SQVTM, CDR2 ANQGSEA. CDR3 in DNA: TGCAGCGTAAAAGACACCTATAGCAATCAGCCCCAGCATTTT. Amino acids: CSVKDTYSNQPQHF.

In this sample, this clone turned up a few times. V is TRBV6-1 and J is TRBJ1-4, with TRBD1 matching 10 bases. CDR3 length: 14 amino acids. CDR1 is MNHNS, CDR2 SASEGT, per germline. The V and J ends lost 6 bases and 6 bases, in that order; junction bases with no gene match: 4. CDR3 bases: TGTGCCAGCAGCGGACAGGGGGATTATGAAAAACTGTTTTTT. The encoded protein is CASSGQGDYEKLFF.

The gene calls are TRBV7-8 and TRBJ1-1, with unresolved D. This CDR3 is built from 15 residues. V was shortened by 1 base and J by 2 bases, with 11 bases between the two germline ends. CDR1 and CDR2 (germline): SGHVS, FQNEAQ. DNA for the CDR3: TGTGCCAGCAGCTTAGGTTGGCAGATTAACACTGAAGCTTTCTTT. Translation gives CASSLGWQINTEAFF.

The chain links TRBV7-9 to TRBJ1-1, with a tentative D call TRBD1 (6 bases). Trimming shortened V by 5 bases and J by 6 bases, and 13 bases separated the two germline ends. Per the germline V gene, CDR1 is SEHNR and CDR2 is FQNEAQ (reference sequence). This CDR3 has 13 residues. The CDR3, as DNA: TGTGCCAGCAGCCCGGGACAATCTCCTGAAGCTTTCTTT. Its translation is CASSPGQSPEAFF. Full variable domain (outside the CDR3, taken from reference TRBV7-9 and TRBJ1-1): DTGVSQNPRHKITKRGQNVTFRCDPISEHNRLYWYRQTLGQGPEFLTYFQNEAQLEKSRLLSDRFSAERPKGSFSTLEIQRTEQGDSAMYLCASSPGQSPEAFFGQGTRLTVV.

The chain recombines TRBV4-1 with TRBJ1-5; TRBD1 is a possible D gene (5 bases). V lost 0 bases and J 9 bases, leaving 12 bases between the germline ends. This CDR3 comprises 14 residues. Germline-derived CDR1 and CDR2 are MGHRA and YSYEKL. CDR3 amino acids: CASSQEGAEWPQHF. The CDR3 DNA sequence: TGCGCCAGCAGCCAAGAAGGGGCGGAATGGCCCCAGCATTTT.

CDR3 region: CATTLQTSGTTYEQYF. CDR3 DNA sequence: TGTGCCACCACCCTCCAGACTAGCGGGACAACCTACGAGCAGTACTTC. This chain connects TRBV28 to TRBJ2-7; 11 bases are shared with TRBD2. Germline lookup yields CDR1 MDHEN and CDR2 SYDVKM. J was trimmed by 2 bases and V by 10 bases; bases with no gene match: 13. This CDR3 contains 16 residues.

The rearrangement joins TRBV2 to TRBJ2-3; D remains unclear. V was trimmed by 2 bases and J by 2 bases, leaving 5 bases between them. Germline lookup yields CDR1 SNHLY and CDR2 FYNNEI. CDR3 length: 13 amino acids. The CDR3: CASSEQNTDTQYF. DNA of the CDR3: TGTGCCAGCAGTGAACAAAACACAGATACGCAGTATTTT.

Only one count was recorded for this clone. This chain uses TRBV2 with TRBJ1-4; D is ambiguous. The CDR3 contains 16 residues. Trimming cost V 2 bases and J 0 bases, with 10 bases left between them. Germline CDR1 and CDR2: SNHLY and FYNNEI. In nucleotides, the CDR3 is TGTGCCAGCAGTGAACTTAGCGGAGCAACTAATGAAAAACTGTTTTTT. It codes for CASSELSGATNEKLFF.

The V and J genes are TRBV7-5 and TRBJ1-2. TRBV7-5 is recorded as a pseudogene. The CDR3 runs to 13 residues. CDR3 sequence: CARSSRALQGYTF. As DNA, the CDR3 is TGTGCCAGAAGCTCGAGGGCACTCCAAGGCTACACCTTC.

The chain is built from TRBV2 and TRBJ2-4; 10 nucleotides align to TRBD2. The CDR3 totals 15 residues. CDR1 and CDR2 from the germline V gene are SNHLY and FYNNEI. The V segment lost 7 bases and the J segment 1 base; nucleotides outside the gene matches: 4. Written as DNA, the CDR3 is TGTGCCAGCACTATTAGCGGGGGGGCCAAAAACATTCAGTACTTC. Protein product: CASTISGGAKNIQYF.

This chain joins TRBV11-2 and TRBJ2-1; no firm D call. This CDR3 is built from 13 residues. The germline gives CDR1 SGHAT, CDR2 FQNNGV. V was pared by 7 bases and J by 7 bases, with 14 bases between. The CDR3: CASKPVEENEQFF. The CDR3 region has the DNA TGTGCCAGCAAACCAGTCGAGGAAAATGAGCAGTTCTTC.

V usage is TRBV27 and J usage is TRBJ1-2, with D uncertain. The length of the CDR3 is 13 residues. Germline lookup yields CDR1 MNHEY and CDR2 SMNVEV (reference sequence). Trimming cost V 5 bases and J 4 bases, with 11 bases left between them. The CDR3 sequence is CASSRDILYGYTF. CDR3 DNA: TGTGCCAGCAGTCGCGACATCCTCTATGGCTACACCTTC.

The rearrangement links TRBV15 to TRBJ2-1; tentative D call: TRBD2 (6 bases). This CDR3 contains 18 residues. With 8 bases removed from V and 3 bases from J, the gap between germline ends came to 26 bases. Germline lookup yields CDR1 LNHNV and CDR2 YYDKDF (reference sequence). CDR3: CATAMVLDSGYFYNEQFF. CDR3 in DNA: TGTGCCACCGCGATGGTGTTAGATAGCGGATATTTCTACAATGAGCAGTTCTTC.

A few counts support this clone. This chain uses TRBV27 with TRBJ1-2; weak D call: TRBD1 (5 bases). V lost 6 bases, J lost 6 bases, and 11 bases lay in between. Germline CDR1 is MNHEY and CDR2 is SMNVEV (reference sequence). The CDR3 runs to 12 residues. The DNA for the CDR3 is TGTGCCAGCAGCGATACAGGAGATGGCTACACCTTC. This encodes CASSDTGDGYTF.

J is TRBJ2-3 and V is TRBV27; 8 positions match TRBD2. CDR3 length: 18 residues. V trimming: 4 bases; J trimming: 0 bases; junction bases outside the gene matches: 12. Germline CDR1 reads MNHEY; CDR2 reads SMNVEV (reference sequence). The CDR3 nucleotides are TGTGCCAGCAGTTCTAGTGGAGCGGGGGCCCCAAGCACAGATACGCAGTATTTT. Translated: CASSSSGAGAPSTDTQYF.

This rearrangement joins TRBV11-2 to TRBJ2-7; 11 bases are shared with TRBD2. Trimming at V came to 6 bases and at J to 0 bases, leaving 16 bases not matched to a gene. The CDR3 is made up of 19 amino acids. Germline CDR1 and CDR2: SGHAT and FQNNGV. CDR3 nucleotide sequence: TGTGCCAGCAGGCCAAGACTAGCGGGACACTATACAACCTCCTACGAGCAGTACTTC. Encoded protein: CASRPRLAGHYTTSYEQYF. The entire variable domain, with the rest obtained from reference TRBV11-2 and TRBJ2-7, is as follows: EAGVAQSPRYKIIEKRQSVAFWCNPISGHATLYWYQQILGQGPKLLIQFQNNGVVDDSQLPKDRFSAERLKGVDSTLKIQPAKLEDSAVYLCASRPRLAGHYTTSYEQYFGPGTRLTVT.

This rearrangement joins TRBV27 to TRBJ2-7, with 10 bases lining up with TRBD1. V dropped 6 bases and J dropped 9; count of bases not matched to a gene: 11. The CDR3 has 14 amino acids. CDR1 and CDR2 (germline): MNHEY, SMNVEV (reference sequence). The CDR3 loop reads CASSPGQGFGVQYF. The CDR3 DNA is TGTGCCAGCAGCCCGGGACAGGGGTTTGGTGTGCAGTACTTC.

The genes are TRBV28 and TRBJ1-3; D is perhaps TRBD1 (5 bases). The germline gives CDR1 MDHEN, CDR2 SYDVKM. This CDR3 is built from 12 residues. The V end was cut by 4 bases, the J end by 4 bases, with 5 bases between. This CDR3 reads CASSSGGNTIYF. For the CDR3, the DNA is TGTGCCAGCAGTTCAGGGGGAAACACCATATATTTT.

The gene calls are TRBV6-4 and TRBJ2-1, with 11 bases that match TRBD2. This CDR3 has 16 amino acids. V dropped 3 bases and J dropped 5; count of bases not matched to a gene: 6. CDR1 is MRHNA and CDR2 is SNTAGT in the germline V gene. The DNA for the CDR3 is TGTGCCAGCAGTGATTCGGGACTAGCGGAGAACAATGAGCAGTTCTTC. Its translation is CASSDSGLAENNEQFF.

CDR3 loop: CASSLEAAGETQYF. The CDR3 nucleotides read TGTGCCAGCAGTTTAGAGGCAGCGGGAGAGACCCAGTACTTC. The chain carries TRBV28 and TRBJ2-5; D perhaps matches TRBD2 (6 bases). V lost 2 bases to trimming and J lost 4 bases, with 11 bases between them. Germline V lookup: CDR1 MDHEN, CDR2 SYDVKM. This CDR3 has 14 residues.

This rearrangement joins TRBV27 to TRBJ2-2; D not certain. V gave up 8 bases and J gave up 2 bases, with 15 bases separating them. The CDR3 sequence is 15 residues long. Per the germline V gene, CDR1 is MNHEY and CDR2 is SMNVEV (reference sequence). The CDR3 sequence is CASSIMAVNTGELFF. The CDR3 DNA follows: TGTGCCAGCTCCATTATGGCGGTTAACACCGGGGAGCTGTTTTTT.